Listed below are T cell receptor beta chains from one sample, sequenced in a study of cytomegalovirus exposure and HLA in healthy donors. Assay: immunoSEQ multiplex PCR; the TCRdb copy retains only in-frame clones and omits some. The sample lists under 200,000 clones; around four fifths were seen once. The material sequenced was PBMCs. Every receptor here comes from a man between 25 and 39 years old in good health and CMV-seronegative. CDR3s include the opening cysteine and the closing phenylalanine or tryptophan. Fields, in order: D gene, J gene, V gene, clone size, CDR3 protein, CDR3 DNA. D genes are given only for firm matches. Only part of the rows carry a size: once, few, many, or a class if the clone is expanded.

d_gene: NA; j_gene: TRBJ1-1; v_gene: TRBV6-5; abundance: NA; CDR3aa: CASSSGLVAFF; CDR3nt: TGTGCCAGCAGTTCGGGGTTGGTAGCTTTCTTT
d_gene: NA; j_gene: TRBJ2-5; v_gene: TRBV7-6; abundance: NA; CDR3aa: CASSSQGKLGETQYF; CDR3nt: TGTGCCAGCAGCTCCCAGGGTAAGCTGGGAGAGACCCAGTACTTC
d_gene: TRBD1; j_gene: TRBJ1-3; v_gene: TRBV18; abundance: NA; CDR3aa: CASSPPGTGPSGNTIYF; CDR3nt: TGTGCCAGCTCACCACCCGGGACAGGGCCCTCTGGAAACACCATATATTTT
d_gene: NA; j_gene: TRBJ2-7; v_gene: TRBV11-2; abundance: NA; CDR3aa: CASSFRLGSSYEQYF; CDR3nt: TGTGCCAGCAGCTTCAGACTAGGGAGCTCCTACGAGCAGTACTTC
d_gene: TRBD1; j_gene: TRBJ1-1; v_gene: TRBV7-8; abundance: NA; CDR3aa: CASSLEGALNTEAFF; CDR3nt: TGTGCCAGCAGCTTAGAGGGGGCCCTGAACACTGAAGCTTTCTTT
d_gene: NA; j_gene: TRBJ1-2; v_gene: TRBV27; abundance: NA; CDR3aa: CASRSSGGNYGYTF; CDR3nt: TGTGCCAGCAGATCCTCGGGGGGGAACTATGGCTACACCTTC
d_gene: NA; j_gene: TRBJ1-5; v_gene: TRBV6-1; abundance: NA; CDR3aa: CASSEWARTSQPQHF; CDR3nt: TGTGCCAGCAGTGAATGGGCCAGGACTAGTCAGCCCCAGCATTTT
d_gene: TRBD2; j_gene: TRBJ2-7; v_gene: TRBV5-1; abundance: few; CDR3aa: CASSREGNYEQYF; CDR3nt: TGCGCCAGCAGCCGGGAGGGAAACTACGAGCAGTACTTC
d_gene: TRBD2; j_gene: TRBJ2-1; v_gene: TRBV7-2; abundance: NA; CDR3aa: CASSLRVAGGPQQFF; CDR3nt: TGTGCCAGCAGCTTAAGGGTAGCGGGAGGGCCCCAGCAGTTCTTC
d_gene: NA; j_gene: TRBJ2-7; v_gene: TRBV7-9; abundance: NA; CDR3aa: CASSFSGEVYEQYF; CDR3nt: TGTGCCAGCAGCTTTTCCGGGGAAGTATACGAGCAGTACTTC